The sequence of this TCR beta chain was determined in a study of regulatory T cells in long-lasting Graves disease. Study at large: Graves' patients who were just diagnosed had used antithyroid drugs for under 3 months.

This clonotype was seen at least ten times. What it binds is unknown. Researchers made TCR beta libraries by using iRepertoire HTBI primers and running Arm-PCR on CDR3 regions. Original methodology: Spanning all samples, the identified segments comprised 60 to 70 TRBV and about 15 TRBJ. TCRdb recomputed calls from the multiplex PCR reads with MiXCR, one row per CDR3 protein. What appears here as the V and J calls and clone size reflects TCRdb's work, not the paper's. Among about 310,000 distinct CDR3 sequences listed, about 18% were seen once. The sample's time point: newly diagnosed GD, antithyroid drugs for less than 3 months. Making the TCR library involved RNA that had been extracted from PBMCs. Overall study results and limits: Lower TCR diversity was seen in persistent Graves' patients than in newly diagnosed ones. TRBV28, TRBJ1-2 and TRBJ2-5 were segments that persistent disease favored.

Trimming pared 4 bases from V and 0 bases from J, leaving 11 bases between. Per germline, CDR1 LNHDA and CDR2 SQIVND (reference sequence). This CDR3 region has 15 residues. V and J are TRBV19 and TRBJ2-3, with a weak D call TRBD1 (6 bases). The sequence derives from a female donor with Graves disease. The source material was peripheral blood mononuclear cells (PBMCs), sampled at new diagnosis, from a patient treated with antithyroid drugs. The CDR3 reads CASSTQTGSTDTQYF. CDR3 nucleotides: TGTGCCAGTAGTACTCAGACAGGAAGCACAGATACGCAGTATTTT.